This T cell receptor (beta chain) originates from a study of T cell repertoires in cytomegalovirus infection (dated 2019 in TCRdb). Some background on the complete study: Donor HLA type was relevant to the analysis, because carriage of CMV infection together with the matching HLA type was indicated by public TCR beta signatures.

The CDR3 sequence holds 13 residues, the cysteine and phenylalanine included. This entry keeps only the CDR3 DNA: 39 bases, framed from base 1. V gives up 3 bases and J gives up 4 bases, and the segment between their germline ends measures 10 bases. The germline V gene encodes CDR1 SGHKS and CDR2 YYEKEE (reference sequence). TCRdb names Illumina HiSeq 1500 as the instrument used. The public reads were run again by TCRdb, first through fastp at Q25 and then through MiXCR, and only productive beta chains were kept. Rows matching on CDR3 protein sequence are summarized as one entry with the most common DNA and genes. The sample contains 200,000 to 300,000 distinct CDR3 sequences, 10% to 15% of them found a single time. 1.5% to 2% of the sample belongs to the ten largest clones. Beyond this particular receptor, the publication reports: In both this cohort and an independent roughly 400-donor cohort, the cumulative frequency of public TCR beta family members distinguished carriers of CMV infection plus the relevant HLA type. The ex vivo response was dominated by HLA-C-restricted CMV-specific TCR beta clonotypes, and the single most frequent clonotype in two of eight donors was supplied by these HLA-C-restricted clonotypes.

Of note for this clonotype: The antigen it binds to is not known. No much larger clone exists at a distance of one base, and base qualities are not known.

Sequencing input: PBMCs. This TCR derives from a human donor in good health (CMV status not recorded). Some clones in this sample may be carry-over from other donors' samples. The V gene is TRBV5-5 and the J gene is TRBJ1-2; the D gene cannot be resolved reliably. Here the CDR3 is given as CASSSSDGYGYTF. The sequenced DNA: TGTGCCAGCAGCTCCTCGGACGGCTATGGCTACACCTTC.